These 16 T cell receptor beta chains share one sample of origin, sequenced in a study of T cell responses to AZD1222 COVID-19 vaccine. Sequenced by immunoSEQ multiplex PCR; TCRdb stores in-frame clones only, minus some. The sample lists some 140,000 clones; around 89% were seen once. The material sequenced was peripheral blood, taken 28 days after the second AZD1222 dose. The receptor source for this set is an adult who received the AZD1222 COVID-19 vaccine.

This chain links TRBV3-1 (or the pseudogene TRBV3-2) with TRBJ2-7, with 11 bases matching TRBD1. This CDR3 is 15 amino acids long. The V gene end was trimmed by 4 bases and the J gene end by 2 bases; junction bases not matched to a gene: 4. Germline lookup yields CDR1 LGHDT and CDR2 YNNKEL (reference sequence). CDR3 DNA sequence: TGTGCCAGCAGCCCCGGACAGGGGGCCCCCTACGAGCAGTACTTC. Translation gives CASSPGQGAPYEQYF.

The gene calls are TRBV3-1 (or the pseudogene TRBV3-2) and TRBJ2-7, with 13 bases fitting TRBD2. Germline-derived CDR1 and CDR2 are LGHDT and YNNKEL (reference sequence). V was pared by 3 bases and J by 0 bases, with 2 bases of the junction left unmatched. The CDR3 is 16 residues long. The CDR3 region is CASSQGLAGLSYEQYF. For the CDR3, the DNA is TGTGCCAGCAGCCAGGGACTAGCGGGACTCTCCTACGAGCAGTACTTC.

Only a few counts were recorded for this clone. This sequence joins TRBV10-2 and TRBJ2-3; TRBD2 matches at 12 bases. V lost 5 bases to trimming and J lost 2 bases; unmatched junction nucleotides: 11. The CDR3 spans 18 residues. The germline V gene has CDR1 WSHSY and CDR2 SAAADI. CDR3 residues: CASSLPTSGGIFTDTQYF. CDR3 DNA: TGCGCCAGCAGTCTTCCCACTAGCGGGGGGATCTTCACAGATACGCAGTATTTT.

J is TRBJ2-1 and V is TRBV7-2; 9 positions agree with TRBD2. Trimming removed 3 bases from V and 4 bases from J; junction bases left unmatched: 7. Germline V lookup: CDR1 SGHTA, CDR2 FQGNSA. The CDR3 extends over 16 amino acids. CDR3 protein: CASSFPSGGTYNEQFF. The CDR3 coding sequence is TGTGCCAGCAGCTTCCCAAGCGGGGGGACTTACAATGAGCAGTTCTTC.

In nucleotides, the CDR3 is TGTGCCAGCAGCCAAGAGTGGGTAGTAACTAGCGGGAGAAACGAGCAGTACTTC. Protein product: CASSQEWVVTSGRNEQYF. V usage is TRBV4-2 and J usage is TRBJ2-7; TRBD2 matches at 11 bases. The CDR3 runs to 18 residues. J gave up 5 bases and V 0 bases, and 12 bases lay outside the gene matches. Germline-derived CDR1 and CDR2 are LGHNA and YNFKEQ.

The rearrangement uses TRBV2 and TRBJ2-5; possible D gene TRBD2, 6 bases. The germline CDR1 and CDR2 sequences are SNHLY and FYNNEI. Trimming cost V 9 bases and J 5 bases, with 16 bases left between them. The CDR3 is 13 amino acids. The CDR3 reads CASRREVWETQYF. CDR3 nucleotides: TGTGCCAGTCGAAGGGAGGTTTGGGAGACCCAGTACTTC.

The J gene is TRBJ2-7, the V gene TRBV6-5; D is uncertain. Trimming took off 0 bases at V and 1 base at J, with 13 bases between the two ends. This CDR3 spans 16 amino acids. Germline V gives CDR1 MNHEY, CDR2 SVGAGI. The DNA of the CDR3 is TGTGCCAGCAGTTACTCCCGATTATCAGGTTCCTACGAGCAGTACTTC. Its protein is CASSYSRLSGSYEQYF.

The chain joins TRBV4-1 to TRBJ1-2; D may be TRBD1 (6 bases). This CDR3 is 16 amino acids long. In germline, CDR1 is MGHRA, CDR2 YSYEKL. The V end was cut by 0 bases, the J end by 1 base, with 12 bases between. CDR3 region: CASSQDSDSRNYGYTF. Written as DNA, the CDR3 is TGCGCCAGCAGCCAAGATTCGGACAGCCGTAACTATGGCTACACCTTC.

For the CDR3, the DNA is TGTGCCTGGAGTGTTTATCGTAGGACATTGCCTAACTATGGCTACACCTTC. Translated, it gives CAWSVYRRTLPNYGYTF. This chain joins TRBV30 and TRBJ1-2, with TRBD1 as a possible D gene (5 bases). Germline V gene data show CDR1 as GTSNPN and CDR2 as SVGIG (reference sequence). This CDR3 spans 17 amino acids. The V and J ends lost 0 bases and 0 bases respectively, with 17 bases between them.

The rearrangement joins TRBV4-2 to TRBJ2-5; D ambiguous. The CDR3 has 13 residues. Looked up from germline, CDR1 is LGHNA and CDR2 is YNFKEQ. The V gene lost 3 bases and the J gene lost 5 bases, with 10 bases spanning the gap. The CDR3 is CASSQAYRETQYF. In DNA form, the CDR3 reads TGTGCCAGCAGCCAGGCCTACCGGGAGACCCAGTACTTC.

The V and J genes are TRBV5-1 and TRBJ2-7, with 7 bases aligning to TRBD2. This CDR3 is built from 15 residues. After removal of 4 bases from V and 2 bases from J, the junction contained 9 bases not matched to a gene. CDR1 SGHRS and CDR2 YFSETQ come from the germline V gene. CDR3 amino acids: CASSPEVSGAYEQYF. CDR3 nucleotides: TGCGCCAGCAGCCCTGAAGTAAGCGGGGCCTACGAGCAGTACTTC.

The chain links TRBV5-1 to TRBJ2-7; a possible D gene is TRBD1 (5 bases). Germline values: CDR1 SGHRS, CDR2 YFSETQ. Trimming shortened V by 2 bases and J by 6 bases, and 12 bases separated the two germline ends. This CDR3 spans 13 amino acids. This CDR3 reads CASSFTGVGEQYF. In nucleotides, the CDR3 is TGCGCCAGCAGCTTCACAGGCGTCGGCGAGCAGTACTTC.

This clone appeared once. The V call is TRBV5-1, the J call TRBJ1-1, with D possibly TRBD1 on 5 matching bases. Germline loops: CDR1 SGHRS, CDR2 YFSETQ. The V and J ends lost 7 bases and 5 bases respectively, with 15 bases between them. The CDR3 is 13 amino acids. CDR3 region: CASSSLGGTEAFF. Here the CDR3 DNA reads TGCGCCAGCTCGTCTCTGGGGGGTACTGAAGCTTTCTTT.

Here the CDR3 reads CASSVPTGGWGGYTF. CDR3 nucleotides: TGTGCCAGCAGCGTACCAACAGGGGGCTGGGGTGGCTACACCTTC. The chain has TRBV11-2 and TRBJ1-2; the match to TRBD1 covers 9 bases. The CDR3 loop spans 15 amino acids. V dropped 5 bases and J dropped 7; count of bases not matched to a gene: 11. From germline, CDR1 is SGHAT and CDR2 FQNNGV.

This chain connects TRBV5-1 to TRBJ1-1; unclear D gene. Germline CDR1 and CDR2: SGHRS and YFSETQ. V lost 3 bases to trimming and J lost 2 bases, with 8 bases between them. This CDR3 has 13 residues. The CDR3 reads CASSYGPNTEAFF. CDR3 bases: TGCGCCAGCAGCTACGGACCAAACACTGAAGCTTTCTTT.

This rearrangement joins TRBV7-8 to TRBJ1-6; tentatively, D is TRBD1 (6 bases). V lost 2 bases, J lost 7 bases, and 12 bases lay in between. This CDR3 contains 15 residues. Germline-derived CDR1 and CDR2 are SGHVS and FQNEAQ. The CDR3 coding sequence is TGTGCCAGCAGCTTAAACAGGGTCGGGAATTCACCCCTCCACTTT. The encoded protein is CASSLNRVGNSPLHF.